This T cell receptor (beta chain) is drawn from a study of blood T cell repertoires in COVID-19. Study information: Whether acute or convalescent, the COVID-19 samples came from the United States, Italy and Spain. T cells, B-cell-depleted T cells, or PBMCs provided the cDNA or gDNA that served as material.

Germline V gives CDR1 SGHRS, CDR2 YFSETQ. V trimming: 3 bases; J trimming: 2 bases; junction bases outside the gene matches: 5. The CDR3 consists of 14 residues. Authors' data handling: Quantification of nucleated cells was approximated via reference gene primer amplification. TCRdb's table, derived via immunoSEQ multiplex PCR, lists solely in-frame clones and lacks some. The D gene and trimming were derived from the DNA, and the V and J assignments and clone size from that table. The data show a few hundred thousand clones, more than 75% seen once. V is TRBV5-1 and J is TRBJ2-7; 7 nucleotides agree with TRBD1. The sequenced material came from peripheral blood. This clonotype was obtained from a man aged 35 to 55 who had recovered from COVID-19. The CDR3 loop reads CASSYTGEAYEQYF. The CDR3 DNA is TGCGCCAGCAGCTATACAGGGGAAGCCTACGAGCAGTACTTC.